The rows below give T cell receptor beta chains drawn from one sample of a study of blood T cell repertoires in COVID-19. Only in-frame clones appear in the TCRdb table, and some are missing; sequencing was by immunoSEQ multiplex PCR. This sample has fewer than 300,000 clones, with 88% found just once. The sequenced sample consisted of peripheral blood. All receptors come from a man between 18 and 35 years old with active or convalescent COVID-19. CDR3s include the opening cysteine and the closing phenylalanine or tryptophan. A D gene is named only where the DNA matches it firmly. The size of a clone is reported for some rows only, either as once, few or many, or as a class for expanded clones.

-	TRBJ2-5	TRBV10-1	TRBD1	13	CASSAGGRETQYF	TGCGCCAGCAGCGCAGGGGGCAGGGAGACCCAGTACTTC
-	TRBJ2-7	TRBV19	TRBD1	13	CASSSRGRDEQYF	TGTGCCAGTAGTAGCAGGGGGCGCGACGAGCAGTACTTC
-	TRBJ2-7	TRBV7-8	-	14	CASSLGGRTYEQYF	TGTGCCAGCAGCTTAGGAGGCAGAACCTACGAGCAGTACTTC
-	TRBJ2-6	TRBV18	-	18	CASSDLGQRLTGANVLTF	TGTGCCAGCTCAGATTTGGGGCAGAGGCTAACTGGGGCCAACGTCCTGACTTTC
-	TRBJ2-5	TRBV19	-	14	CASSNTFGGETQYF	TGTGCCAGTAGTAACACCTTCGGGGGAGAGACCCAGTACTTC
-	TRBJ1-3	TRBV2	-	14	CATTTGFSGNTIYF	TGTGCCACCACCACAGGGTTTTCGGGAAACACCATATATTTT
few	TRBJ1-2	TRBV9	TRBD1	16	CASSGRTGATNYGYTF	TGTGCCAGCAGCGGAAGGACAGGGGCGACAAACTATGGCTACACCTTC
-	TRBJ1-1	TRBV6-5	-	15	CASSYSVTANTEAFF	TGTGCCAGCAGTTACTCCGTCACAGCGAACACTGAAGCTTTCTTT
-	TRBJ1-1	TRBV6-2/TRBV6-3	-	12	CASSHPRAEAFF	TGTGCCAGCAGTCATCCTCGGGCTGAAGCTTTCTTT
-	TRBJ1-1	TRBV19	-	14	CASQWGQLNTEAFF	TGTGCCAGCCAATGGGGACAACTGAACACTGAAGCTTTCTTT
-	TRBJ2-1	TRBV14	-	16	CASSQLPPSSYNEQFF	TGTGCCAGCAGCCAGCTGCCGCCTAGCTCCTACAATGAGCAGTTCTTC
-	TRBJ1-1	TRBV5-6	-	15	CASSLGDGGRTEAFF	TGTGCCAGCAGCTTGGGTGACGGCGGTAGGACTGAAGCTTTCTTT
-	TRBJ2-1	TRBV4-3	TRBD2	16	CASSSRLAGGRNEQFF	TGCGCCAGCAGTTCCCGACTAGCGGGGGGGCGGAATGAGCAGTTCTTC
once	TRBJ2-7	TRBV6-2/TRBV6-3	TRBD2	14	CASSLAGEIYEQYF	TGTGCCAGCAGCCTAGCGGGGGAAATCTACGAGCAGTACTTC
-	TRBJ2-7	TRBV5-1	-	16	CASSLFWGAKGYEQYF	TGCGCCAGCAGCTTGTTTTGGGGCGCAAAGGGGTACGAGCAGTACTTC
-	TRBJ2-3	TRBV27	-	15	CASSLSRESTDTQYF	TGTGCCAGCAGTTTATCTCGAGAAAGCACAGATACGCAGTATTTT
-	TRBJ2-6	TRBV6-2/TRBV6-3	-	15	CASSLLGTGANVLTF	TGTGCCAGCAGTTTACTCGGGACTGGGGCCAACGTCCTGACTTTC
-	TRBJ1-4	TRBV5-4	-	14	CASSLGGGGEKLFF	TGTGCCAGCAGCTTGGGGGGCGGTGGTGAAAAACTGTTTTTT
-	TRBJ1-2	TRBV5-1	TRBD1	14	CASSLVGTDYGYTF	TGCGCCAGCAGCTTGGTAGGGACAGACTATGGCTACACCTTC
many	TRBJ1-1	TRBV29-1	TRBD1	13	CSAQGQMNTEAFF	TGCAGCGCCCAGGGACAGATGAACACTGAAGCTTTCTTT
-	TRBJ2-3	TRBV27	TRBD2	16	CASSLSGRGATDTQYF	TGTGCCAGCAGTTTATCAGGGCGGGGGGCCACAGATACGCAGTATTTT
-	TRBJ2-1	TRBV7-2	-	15	CASSTLSASYNEQFF	TGTGCCAGCAGCACCCTTAGCGCCTCCTACAATGAGCAGTTCTTC
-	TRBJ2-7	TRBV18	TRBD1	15	CASSLRDRGYYEQYF	TGTGCCAGCTCACTCCGGGACAGGGGTTACTACGAGCAGTACTTC
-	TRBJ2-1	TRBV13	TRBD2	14	CASSTGGARNEQFF	TGTGCCAGCAGCACCGGGGGGGCCAGGAATGAGCAGTTCTTC
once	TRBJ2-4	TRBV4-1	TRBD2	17	CASSLMLAGGSENIQYF	TGCGCCAGCAGCCTGATGCTGGCGGGGGGGTCCGAAAACATTCAGTACTTC
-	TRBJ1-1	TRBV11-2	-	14	CASSPEGGATEAFF	TGTGCCAGCAGCCCCGAGGGGGGGGCCACTGAAGCTTTCTTT
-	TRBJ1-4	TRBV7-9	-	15	CASSTLTEVNEKLFF	TGTGCCAGCAGCACCCTAACAGAAGTTAATGAAAAACTGTTTTTT
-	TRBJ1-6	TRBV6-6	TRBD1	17	CASSPGGTGSMGSPLHF	TGTGCCAGCAGTCCGGGCGGGACAGGGTCTATGGGTTCACCCCTCCACTTT
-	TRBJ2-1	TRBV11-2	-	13	CASSFPTHNEQFF	TGTGCCAGCAGCTTTCCAACTCACAATGAGCAGTTCTTC
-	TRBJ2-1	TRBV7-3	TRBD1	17	CASSLEPPGQGVDEQFF	TGTGCCAGCAGCTTAGAGCCCCCGGGACAGGGGGTCGATGAGCAGTTCTTC
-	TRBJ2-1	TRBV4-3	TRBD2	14	CASSYGGGQGEQFF	TGCGCCAGCAGCTACGGCGGGGGGCAGGGTGAGCAGTTCTTC
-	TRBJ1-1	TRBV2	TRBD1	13	CASSYRGQTEAFF	TGTGCCAGCAGCTACAGGGGGCAGACTGAAGCTTTCTTT
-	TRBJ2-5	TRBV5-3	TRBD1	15	CARSQRDRARKTQYF	TGTGCCAGAAGCCAACGGGACAGGGCTCGAAAGACCCAGTACTTC
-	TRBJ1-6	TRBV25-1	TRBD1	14	CASSAGQRFSPLHF	TGTGCCAGCAGCGCGGGACAGCGGTTTTCACCCCTCCACTTT
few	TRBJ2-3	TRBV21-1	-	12	CASRGGADTQYF	TGTGCCAGCAGGGGAGGGGCAGATACGCAGTATTTT
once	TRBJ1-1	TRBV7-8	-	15	CASSNSGTLDTEAFF	TGTGCCAGCAGCAACTCCGGGACACTCGACACTGAAGCTTTCTTT
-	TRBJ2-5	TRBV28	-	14	CASSLVSQEETQYF	TGTGCCAGCAGTTTGGTTTCTCAGGAAGAGACCCAGTACTTC
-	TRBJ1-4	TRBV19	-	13	CASSANPGEKLFF	TGTGCCAGTAGTGCGAACCCAGGGGAAAAACTGTTTTTT
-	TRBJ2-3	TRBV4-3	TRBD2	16	CASSVGVSGGTDTQYF	TGCGCCAGCAGCGTCGGGGTCAGCGGGGGGACAGATACGCAGTATTTT
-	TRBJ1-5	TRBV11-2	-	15	CASNLSGGDNQPQHF	TGTGCCAGCAACCTAAGTGGGGGGGATAATCAGCCCCAGCATTTT
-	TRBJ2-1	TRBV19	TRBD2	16	CASSPWGGSSYNEQFF	TGTGCCAGTAGTCCGTGGGGGGGGAGCTCCTACAATGAGCAGTTCTTC